The T cell receptor beta chain under discussion was sequenced for a study of T cells after yellow fever vaccination. Whole-study context: SMART-Seq v4 Ultra Low Input handled preparation of low-cell-number fractions. Overall study results and limits: In post-booster samples, most primary-vaccination clones reappeared (approximately 95% CD4, roughly 89% CD8). It was the secondary response that reached its peak faster, day 5 versus 15, but it was weaker.

This clonotype has ten or more counts. Its antigen is currently unknown. V was cut by 5 bases and J by 10 bases, with 17 bases left in between. CDR3 length: 13 residues. Germline V gene data show CDR1 as SGHTA and CDR2 as FQGNSA. UMIs and a universal primer site were added when TCR cDNA was made by 5'RACE template switching. TCRdb called the 5' RACE reads again in MiXCR, with one record for every CDR3 protein. This table holds about 340,000 distinct CDR3 sequences, 8.7% found once. Sequencing was performed on PBMCs, taken on the day of the first yellow fever vaccination. The chain has TRBV7-2 and TRBJ1-1, with D possibly being TRBD1 (5 bases). The clonotype comes from a man aged 18 to 30 who received the YFV17D yellow fever vaccine. The CDR3 region has the DNA TGTGCCAGCAGCCCTGGGCCTTCCCAGGGAGCTTTCTTT. This sequence encodes CASSPGPSQGAFF.